These 6 T cell receptor beta chains were all obtained from the same sample, sequenced in a study of T cells after yellow fever vaccination. One entry per CDR3 protein, called by TCRdb with MiXCR from the 5' RACE reads. Of about 400,000 distinct CDR3 sequences in the sample, 11% were seen once. Sequences were derived from PBMCs, sampled on the day of the first yellow fever vaccination. The origin of the receptors is a man younger than 35 who received the YFV17D yellow fever vaccine.

This clonotype has just a few counts. The chain employs TRBV15 and TRBJ2-5, with D unresolved. Germline values: CDR1 LNHNV, CDR2 YYDKDF (reference sequence). Trimming cost V 1 base and J 5 bases, with 5 bases left between them. There are 12 residues in the CDR3. DNA of the CDR3: TGTGCCACCAGCAGAGTGGGCGAGACCCAGTACTTC. This sequence encodes CATSRVGETQYF. Using reference TRBV15 and TRBJ2-5 for the parts outside the CDR3, the full variable domain is DAMVIQNPRYQVTQFGKPVTLSCSQTLNHNVMYWYQQKSSQAPKLLFHYYDKDFNNEADTPDNFQSRRPNTSFCFLDIRSPGLGDTAMYLCATSRVGETQYFGPGTRLLVL.

Only a few counts were recorded for this clonotype. The CDR3 is CASSRYAAARPNSPLHF. DNA of the CDR3: TGCGCCAGCAGCCGATACGCCGCGGCCAGGCCTAATTCACCCCTCCACTTT. The chain uses TRBV4-1 and TRBJ1-6; no clear D. The V end lost 4 bases, the J end lost 6 bases, and 19 bases lay between the germline ends. The CDR3 is made up of 17 amino acids. Germline loops: CDR1 MGHRA, CDR2 YSYEKL.

This clonotype occurred many times. This chain uses TRBV28 with TRBJ1-1, with D possibly being TRBD1 (5 bases). V was trimmed by 1 base and J by 0 bases, leaving 9 bases between them. Germline V gives CDR1 MDHEN, CDR2 SYDVKM. This CDR3 is 15 amino acids long. The CDR3 sequence: CASSLFGAMNTEAFF. For the CDR3, the DNA is TGTGCCAGCAGTTTATTTGGGGCGATGAACACTGAAGCTTTCTTT.

The chain carries TRBV7-2 and TRBJ2-5, with 8 bases that match TRBD1. Looked up from germline, CDR1 is SGHTA and CDR2 is FQGNSA. This CDR3 is 13 amino acids long. V shed 2 bases and J 7 bases; nucleotides not matched to a gene: 3. The CDR3 DNA reads TGTGCCAGCAGCTTAATCCAGGGGGCGACCCAGTACTTC. It encodes CASSLIQGATQYF.

The chain uses TRBV6-1 and TRBJ2-7; D tentatively reads TRBD1 or TRBD2 (5 bases each). V gave up 2 bases and J gave up 0 bases, with 14 bases separating them. This CDR3 has 16 residues. CDR1 and CDR2 from the germline V gene are MNHNS and SASEGT. The CDR3 DNA reads as TGTGCCAGCAGTGAAAACCGGGGCTACAGCTCCTACGAGCAGTACTTC. As protein: CASSENRGYSSYEQYF.

The chain links TRBV5-1 to TRBJ1-5; the D gene is possibly TRBD1 (5 bases). The CDR3 is 15 residues long. CDR1 is SGHRS and CDR2 is YFSETQ in the germline V gene. V dropped 4 bases and J dropped 5 bases, with 16 bases sitting between them. The CDR3 nucleotides read TGCGCCAGCAGCGGGCTTGGGGGTCCAGATCAGCCCCAGCATTTT. As protein: CASSGLGGPDQPQHF.